The rows below give T cell receptor beta chains drawn from one sample of a study of post-analysis software for immune sequencing data. TCRdb processed the PCR reads anew with MiXCR; each CDR3 protein has one entry. This sample has hundreds of thousands of distinct CDR3 sequences, with roughly 27% found just once. Sequenced sample: blood. Receptor source: a girl aged 5-17 years with multiple sclerosis. CDR3s include the opening cysteine and the closing phenylalanine or tryptophan. D genes are given only for firm matches. Only part of the rows carry a size: once, few, many, or a class if the clone is expanded.

TRBV3-1	-	-	TRBJ2-1	TGTGCCAGCAGCCCCTTAGGGGATCGAAATGAGCAGTTCTTC	CASSPLGDRNEQFF
TRBV20-1	-	-	TRBJ2-3	TGCAGTGCTAGCCCCGGAGGGGGCCGCACAGATACGCAGTATTTT	CSASPGGGRTDTQYF
TRBV28	-	few	TRBJ2-5	TGTGCCAGCCTGAACGCCATCACTACGAGGCAGTACTTC	CASLNAITTRQYF
TRBV6-2/TRBV6-3	-	-	TRBJ1-2	TGTGCCAGCAGTTACCGGACAGTAGAATCTGGTGGCTACACCTTC	CASSYRTVESGGYTF
TRBV6-5	TRBD1	few	TRBJ1-4	TGTGCCAGCAGCCTGAAACAGGGGGCGAGTGAAAAACTGTTTTTT	CASSLKQGASEKLFF
TRBV12-3/TRBV12-4	TRBD1	-	TRBJ1-6	TGTGCCAGCAGTGTACGGACAGGGGGGAATTCACCCCTCCACTTT	CASSVRTGGNSPLHF
TRBV20-1	TRBD2	many	TRBJ2-3	TGCAGTGCTAGTTGGCTAGCGGGGGGGCCTAGCACAGATACGCAGTATTTT	CSASWLAGGPSTDTQYF
TRBV28	-	-	TRBJ1-2	TGTGCCAGCAGTTTTTCCAGCCATGGCTACACCTTC	CASSFSSHGYTF
TRBV18	-	-	TRBJ2-5	TGTGCCAGCTCACTTAACGCGCCTGGCACGTACAATGAGCAGTACTTC	CASSLNAPGTYNEQYF
TRBV20-1	-	-	TRBJ2-1	TGCAGTGCTAGAATCCGCTACAATGAGCAGTTCTTC	CSARIRYNEQFF
TRBV6-6	-	-	TRBJ2-7	TGTGCCAGCAGTTACGGTGTCTCGAACTACGAGCAGTACTTC	CASSYGVSNYEQYF
TRBV7-2	-	-	TRBJ2-7	TGTGCTAGCAGCTTAGATGGCGGAGGGGTTGCCTACGAGCAGTACTTC	CASSLDGGGVAYEQYF
TRBV3-1	TRBD1	few	TRBJ2-1	TGTGCCAGCAGCCAAGGGACAGGGAGTGGGCAGTTCTTC	CASSQGTGSGQFF
TRBV7-2	TRBD2	-	TRBJ2-3	TGTGCCAGCAGCTCAGTGGCTCTAGCGGGAACAGATACGCAGTATTTT	CASSSVALAGTDTQYF
TRBV7-2	-	-	TRBJ2-7	TGTGCCAGCAGCTCCTGGGGCGGGCAACCCATCTCCTACGAGCAGTACTTC	CASSSWGGQPISYEQYF
TRBV12-3/TRBV12-4	-	-	TRBJ1-4	TGTGCCAGCAGTTTATTGACAGCCTTAAATGAAAAACTGTTTTTT	CASSLLTALNEKLFF
TRBV29-1	TRBD1	many	TRBJ2-3	TGCAGCGTCTGGGACAGGGGACCTTCAGGCACAGATACGCAGTATTTT	CSVWDRGPSGTDTQYF
TRBV5-4	-	-	TRBJ2-1	TGTGCCAGCAGCTCGAAACGACAGGTTCTCTCCTACAATGAGCAGTTCTTC	CASSSKRQVLSYNEQFF
TRBV6-1	-	-	TRBJ2-7	TGTGCCAGCAGTGAATGGCAACTCCCCGGCGACTACGAGCAGTACTTC	CASSEWQLPGDYEQYF
TRBV6-5	TRBD1	many	TRBJ1-2	TGTGCCAGCAGCGAGGGACAGGGGGATGGCTACACCTTC	CASSEGQGDGYTF
TRBV20-1	TRBD2	-	TRBJ2-1	TGCAGTGCTAGAGAACCTAGCGGGAGATTCCTAGGTGAGCAGTTCTTC	CSAREPSGRFLGEQFF
TRBV4-1	TRBD2	-	TRBJ2-3	TGCGCCAGCAGCAAAACCCCTGGGGGGGCAGATACGCAGTATTTT	CASSKTPGGADTQYF
TRBV6-5	-	few	TRBJ1-2	TGTGCCAGCAGTTACCTACGATCAGGAGACTATGGCTACACCTTC	CASSYLRSGDYGYTF
TRBV5-6	-	-	TRBJ2-5	TGTGCCAGCAGCTTAGGGGCCCACCAAGAGACCCAGTACTTC	CASSLGAHQETQYF
TRBV29-1	-	-	TRBJ2-1	TGCAGCGCTGACCGTAGCGGAGGAAATGAGCAGTTCTTC	CSADRSGGNEQFF
TRBV7-2	-	few	TRBJ2-5	TGTGCCAGCGGCTTAAGAGGCCGGGGGACGGGAGAGACCCAGTACTTC	CASGLRGRGTGETQYF
TRBV5-1	-	-	TRBJ2-5	TGCGCCAGCAGCTCGGCTTTTTCGGGGCAACAAGAGACCCAGTACTTC	CASSSAFSGQQETQYF
TRBV24-1	-	once	TRBJ1-5	TGTGCCACCAGTGATCCCTCCTTGGGCCAGGTCAATCAGCCCCAGCATTTT	CATSDPSLGQVNQPQHF
TRBV20-1	TRBD2	-	TRBJ2-3	TGTAGTCGCCGTACTAGCGGACGCACAGATACGCAGTATTTT	CSRRTSGRTDTQYF
TRBV27	TRBD1	-	TRBJ2-1	TGTGCCAGCAGTTTATGGGGACAGGGTAACTATGAGCAGTTCTTC	CASSLWGQGNYEQFF
TRBV6-1	TRBD1	few	TRBJ2-6	TGTGCCAGCAGTCGGGACAGGGGGAATACTGGGGCCAACGTCCTGACTTTC	CASSRDRGNTGANVLTF
TRBV20-1	-	-	TRBJ1-2	TGCAGTGCTGGACCCCCGGGGAGGGGCTACACCTTC	CSAGPPGRGYTF
TRBV20-1	-	-	TRBJ1-2	TGCAGTGCTAGAGACTTGTCGGGGGGCGGTCACTATGGCTACACCTTC	CSARDLSGGGHYGYTF
TRBV20-1	-	-	TRBJ2-5	TGCAGTGCTCAGCGTACCCAAGAGACCCAGTACTTC	CSAQRTQETQYF
TRBV20-1	-	-	TRBJ2-5	TGCAGTGCTATCAGGGGGTCCGGAAACTCGGGGGAGCAGTACTTC	CSAIRGSGNSGEQYF
TRBV2	TRBD2	-	TRBJ2-3	TGTGCCAGCAGTGAATGGCGGGGGGGCTCCACAGATACGCAGTATTTT	CASSEWRGGSTDTQYF
TRBV5-1	TRBD2	many	TRBJ2-1	TGCGCCAGCAGAAGCCGGGACTACGTCTACAATGAGCAGTTCTTC	CASRSRDYVYNEQFF
TRBV24-1	-	-	TRBJ1-5	TGTGCCACCAGAAACTCAGCGAGCAATCAGCCCCAGCATTTT	CATRNSASNQPQHF
TRBV6-1	-	-	TRBJ1-3	TGTGCCAGCAGTGAACTGAGGGAAGGAAACACCATATATTTT	CASSELREGNTIYF
TRBV20-1	-	-	TRBJ2-5	TGCAGTGCTATCGGGACGCAAGAGACCCAGTACTTC	CSAIGTQETQYF
TRBV5-6	-	-	TRBJ2-7	TGTGCCAGCAGCCCGGGCTACTCCTACGGGCAGTACTTC	CASSPGYSYGQYF
TRBV4-3	-	few	TRBJ2-7	TGCGCCAGCAGCCAAGATCAAGGTGACTCCTACGAGCAGTACTTC	CASSQDQGDSYEQYF
TRBV4-3	-	few	TRBJ2-3	TGCGCCAGCAGCCCCGGGCAGGGGAGGGGATATACGCAGTATTTT	CASSPGQGRGYTQYF
TRBV7-6	-	many	TRBJ2-7	TGTGCCAGCAGCTTAGAGGGGTACTCCTACGAGCAGTACTTC	CASSLEGYSYEQYF
TRBV29-1	-	few	TRBJ1-1	TGCAGCGTGGGGCTACAGGGTGCGTCCACTGAAGCTTTCTTT	CSVGLQGASTEAFF
TRBV20-1	-	-	TRBJ2-1	TGCAGTGCTAGTAAGCGGGTAACCTACAATGAGCAGTTCTTC	CSASKRVTYNEQFF
TRBV20-1	TRBD2	few	TRBJ2-5	TGCAGTGCTAGATCCTCACCCATTCTAGCGGGGGAGCAGTACTTC	CSARSSPILAGEQYF
TRBV28	-	-	TRBJ1-1	TGTGCCACCGCTCAGGGGCTGTGGACTGAAGCTTTCTTT	CATAQGLWTEAFF
TRBV11-2	TRBD2	few	TRBJ2-7	TGTGCCAGCAGCTGGCGCGGCGGGAGGGCCTTGGAGCAGTACTTC	CASSWRGGRALEQYF
TRBV6-1	TRBD1	-	TRBJ2-7	TGTGCCGGCAGTGAAGAGGCGGGGACAGGGCCAGACGAGCAGTACTTC	CAGSEEAGTGPDEQYF
TRBV6-4	-	-	TRBJ1-1	TGTGCCAGCAGTGACTCGTCGAGTTCGAGCACTGAAGCTTTCTTT	CASSDSSSSSTEAFF
TRBV11-2	-	-	TRBJ2-1	TGTGCCAGCAGCTTAGATCGTTGGGCCTACAATGAGCAGTTCTTC	CASSLDRWAYNEQFF
TRBV16	-	-	TRBJ2-7	TGTGCCAGCAGCCCCACTAGCTCCTACTCCTACGAGCAGTACTTC	CASSPTSSYSYEQYF
TRBV29-1	-	-	TRBJ1-3	TGCAGCGCCGGAGCGGGAGGAGAGGGAAACACCATATATTTT	CSAGAGGEGNTIYF
TRBV6-4	TRBD2	few	TRBJ2-3	TGTGCCAGCAGTGACTCGAATCGGGGGGGCCCGGATACGCAGTATTTT	CASSDSNRGGPDTQYF
TRBV12-3/TRBV12-4	-	few	TRBJ1-5	TGTGCCAGCAGTTTGTTTGGACAGCGTCCAGCGGAGCCCCAGCATTTT	CASSLFGQRPAEPQHF
TRBV3-1	-	-	TRBJ2-7	TGTGCCAGCAGCGGACTTTCCTACGAGCAGTACTTC	CASSGLSYEQYF
TRBV9	-	-	TRBJ2-3	TGTGCCAGCAGCGTAGCGTCGGGAGATACGCAGTATTTT	CASSVASGDTQYF
TRBV4-1	-	few	TRBJ1-5	TGCGCCAGCAGCCAAGGAAAGGGGGAACGCAATCAGCCCCAGCATTTT	CASSQGKGERNQPQHF
TRBV9	-	-	TRBJ1-1	TGTGCCAGCAGCGTAGAAGGAAGGGGTCGGACTGAAGCTTTCTTT	CASSVEGRGRTEAFF